The 5 T cell receptor beta chains below come from one sample, sequenced in a study of blood T cell repertoires in COVID-19. Some clones are missing from TCRdb's copy, which holds only in-frame ones; the method was immunoSEQ multiplex PCR. The table lists 150,000 or so clones, about three quarters of them singletons. The source material was peripheral blood. The receptor set was obtained from a man older than 75 with acute or convalescent COVID-19.

This chain uses TRBV3-1 (or the pseudogene TRBV3-2) with TRBJ1-2, with D maybe TRBD1 (6 bases). Trimming stripped 4 bases from V and 1 base from J, with 13 bases between. This CDR3 has 15 amino acids. Germline V lookup: CDR1 LGHDT, CDR2 YNNKEL (reference sequence). The CDR3 here is CASSLGRGFNYGYTF. The DNA of the CDR3 is TGTGCCAGCAGCCTGGGGAGGGGGTTTAACTATGGCTACACCTTC.

This clone was seen a few times. The gene calls are TRBV6-5 and TRBJ1-1, with D possibly matching TRBD1 (5 bases). Trimming removed 5 bases at V and 6 bases at J, with 16 bases between. The germline V gene has CDR1 MNHEY and CDR2 SVGAGI. This CDR3 comprises 14 residues. The CDR3 loop is CASSKSPQGPEAFF. The CDR3 DNA reads as TGTGCCAGCAGTAAAAGCCCCCAGGGCCCTGAAGCTTTCTTT.

The rearrangement joins TRBV18 to TRBJ2-3; 7 bases match TRBD1. CDR3 length: 15 residues. Per the germline V gene, CDR1 is KGHSH and CDR2 is LQKENI. V shed 6 bases and J 0 bases; nucleotides not matched to a gene: 6. CDR3 in amino acids: CASSHDRDSTDTQYF. CDR3 in DNA: TGTGCCAGCTCCCACGACAGGGATAGCACAGATACGCAGTATTTT.

Here the CDR3 DNA reads TGTGCCAGCAGCCCTGCGGGGGATATCTACGAGCAGTACTTC. Protein: CASSPAGDIYEQYF. The genes are TRBV5-4 and TRBJ2-7, with 7 bases that match TRBD2. J lost 3 bases, V lost 4 bases, and 7 bases had no gene match. CDR3 size: 14 residues. Germline CDR1 and CDR2: SGHNT and YYREEE (reference sequence).

The rearrangement links TRBV2 to TRBJ2-7; a weak D match, TRBD1 (6 bases). Germline lookup yields CDR1 SNHLY and CDR2 FYNNEI. The CDR3 totals 15 residues. V lost 6 bases to trimming and J lost 0 bases, with 15 bases between them. In DNA form, the CDR3 reads TGTGCCAGCAGCCAGGGGCGCTTGAGCTCCTACGAGCAGTACGTC. Protein sequence: CASSQGRLSSYEQYV.